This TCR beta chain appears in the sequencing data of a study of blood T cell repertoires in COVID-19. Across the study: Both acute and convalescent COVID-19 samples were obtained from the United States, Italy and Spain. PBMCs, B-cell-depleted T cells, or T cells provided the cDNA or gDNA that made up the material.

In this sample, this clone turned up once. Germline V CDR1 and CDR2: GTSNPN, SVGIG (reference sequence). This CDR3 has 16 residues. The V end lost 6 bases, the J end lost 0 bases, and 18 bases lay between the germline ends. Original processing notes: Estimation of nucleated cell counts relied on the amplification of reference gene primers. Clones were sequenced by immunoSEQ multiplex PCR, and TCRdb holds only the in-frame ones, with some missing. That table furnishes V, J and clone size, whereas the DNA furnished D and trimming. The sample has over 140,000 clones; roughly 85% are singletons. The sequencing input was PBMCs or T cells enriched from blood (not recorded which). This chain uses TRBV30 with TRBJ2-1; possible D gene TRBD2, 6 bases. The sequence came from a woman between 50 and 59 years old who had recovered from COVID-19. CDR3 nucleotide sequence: TGTGCCTGCGCCGCCGGCCTCGGGAGCTCCTACAATGAGCAGTTCTTC. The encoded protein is CACAAGLGSSYNEQFF.